The 12 T cell receptor beta chains below come from one sample, sequenced in a study of blood T cell repertoires in COVID-19. Profiling relied on immunoSEQ multiplex PCR, and the TCRdb table lists in-frame clones only, not all of them. Here the sample spans 200,000 or so clones, approximately 90% being singletons. Sequenced: peripheral blood. The receptor set was obtained from a woman aged 40 to 50 who had recovered from COVID-19.

On this clone: At one boundary the junction diverges from the germline segment, which might be a read error. V is TRBV5-1 and J is TRBJ2-7, with TRBD1 matching 12 bases. Germline V gives CDR1 SGHRS, CDR2 YFSETQ. The CDR3 loop spans 14 amino acids. CDR3 protein: CASSSAGTGGLSTF. The CDR3 DNA is TGCGCCAGCAGCTCTGCCGGGACAGGGGGCCTCTCTACCTTC.

The chain links TRBV30 to TRBJ1-3, with 8 bases identical to TRBD1. The CDR3 has 16 amino acids. With 1 base clipped from V and 2 bases from J, the junction kept 7 bases outside the gene matches. Per germline, CDR1 GTSNPN and CDR2 SVGIG (reference sequence). The CDR3 loop reads CAWSAPSTGAGNTIYF. As DNA, the CDR3 is TGTGCCTGGAGTGCACCCTCGACAGGGGCTGGAAACACCATATATTTT.

The chain uses TRBV11-3 and TRBJ2-7; unclear D gene. Germline CDR1 and CDR2: SGHNT and YENEEA. CDR3 length: 14 amino acids. The germline V and J ends were trimmed by 1 base and 6 bases, with 13 bases remaining between them. The CDR3 bases are TGTGCCAGCAGCTTAGGTCCAGACTCGCTCGAGCAGTACTTC. It is translated as CASSLGPDSLEQYF.

DNA for the CDR3: TGTGCCAGCAGCCAAGTGGGGGGGGGCCCACAAGAGACCCAGTACTTC. This gives the protein CASSQVGGGPQETQYF. The chain couples TRBV3-1 (or the pseudogene TRBV3-2) to TRBJ2-5; D might be TRBD2 (7 bases). Germline assignment: CDR1 LGHDT and CDR2 YNNKEL (reference sequence). CDR3 size: 16 residues. V lost 1 base, J lost 2 bases, and 14 bases lay in between.

By share of the sample, this clone is medium-sized. The chain has TRBV12-3 or TRBV12-4 and TRBJ1-5; D unresolved. The CDR3 is made up of 12 amino acids. The V end was cut by 5 bases, the J end by 3 bases, with 5 bases between. This CDR3 reads CASSNTNQPQHF. The DNA of the CDR3 is TGTGCCAGCAGTAACACCAATCAGCCCCAGCATTTT.

The table lists this clone with a few counts. This chain links TRBV27 with TRBJ2-3, with 9 bases identical to TRBD1. Germline assignment: CDR1 MNHEY and CDR2 SMNVEV (reference sequence). V lost 4 bases, J lost 5 bases, and 7 bases stayed unmatched. The CDR3 is 15 amino acids. Here the CDR3 reads CASSYRGRDGDTQYF. CDR3 nucleotide sequence: TGTGCCAGCAGTTACAGGGGGCGCGATGGAGATACGCAGTATTTT.

V and J are TRBV7-9 and TRBJ1-1, with TRBD1 identical over 7 bases. V lost 4 bases and J lost 6; bases outside the gene matches: 8. The CDR3 covers 14 residues. CDR1 is SEHNR and CDR2 is FQNEAQ in the germline V gene (reference sequence). CDR3 in DNA: TGTGCCAGCAGCTACGACAGGGTTAGGGCTGAAGCTTTCTTT. This codes for CASSYDRVRAEAFF.

This chain uses TRBV6-1 with TRBJ2-5; 12 nucleotides line up with TRBD2. Trimming at V came to 2 bases and at J to 5 bases, leaving 0 bases not matched to a gene. The CDR3 extends over 14 amino acids. CDR1 MNHNS and CDR2 SASEGT come from the germline V gene. CDR3 in DNA: TGTGCCAGCAGTGAACTAGCGGGAGGGGAGACCCAGTACTTC. Protein: CASSELAGGETQYF.

The rearrangement joins TRBV5-6 to TRBJ1-5; possibly TRBD1 for D (6 bases). The germline gives CDR1 SGHDT, CDR2 YYEEEE. With 4 bases removed from V and 3 bases from J, the gap between germline ends came to 17 bases. The CDR3 extends over 16 amino acids. This CDR3 is CASSTSTGSLNQPQHF. The CDR3 DNA is TGTGCCAGCAGCACCTCGACAGGTTCTCTCAATCAGCCCCAGCATTTT.

This clone appeared a few times. The rearrangement joins TRBV27 to TRBJ1-6; D ambiguous. The V gene lost 8 bases and the J gene lost 9 bases, with 29 bases spanning the gap. Germline V gene data show CDR1 as MNHEY and CDR2 as SMNVEV (reference sequence). There are 18 residues in the CDR3. CDR3 protein: CASSPCPDGVRCGSPLHF. CDR3 sequence (DNA): TGTGCCAGCTCTCCCTGCCCCGACGGAGTTAGGTGCGGTTCACCCCTCCACTTT.

The V call is TRBV7-9, the J call TRBJ2-5, with D possibly TRBD2 on 6 matching bases. Germline CDR1 reads SEHNR; CDR2 reads FQNEAQ (reference sequence). The CDR3 totals 14 residues. V was pared by 2 bases and J by 0 bases, with 7 bases between. CDR3 nucleotide sequence: TGTGCCAGCAGCTTACCGGGGGACCAAGAGACCCAGTACTTC. Translation: CASSLPGDQETQYF.

The rearrangement links TRBV30 to TRBJ2-1, with 7 bases lining up with TRBD1. Per germline, CDR1 GTSNPN and CDR2 SVGIG (reference sequence). The CDR3 has 14 amino acids. The ends lost 5 bases at V and 0 bases at J; junction bases unmatched: 4. The CDR3 DNA sequence: TGTGCCTGGGGGACAGCAAGCTCCTACAATGAGCAGTTCTTC. Protein: CAWGTASSYNEQFF.